This TCR beta chain was found in a study of response to subunit inactivated influenza vaccine. Ten or more counts support this clonotype. The CDR3 contains 14 residues. The V gene's germline CDR1 is SQVTM and CDR2 ANQGSEA. V was shortened by 4 bases and J by 0 bases, with 10 bases between the two germline ends. MiXCR, applied by TCRdb to the RT-PCR reads, yields one record per CDR3 protein. The sample lists more than 150,000 distinct CDR3 sequences, about a tenth occurring once. The chain employs TRBV29-1 and TRBJ1-5; D ambiguous. The sequencing here drew on non-naive T cells sorted from PBMCs, taken on the day of vaccination. The clonotype originates from a man aged 50-60 years who received an inactivated influenza vaccine. The CDR3 nucleotides are TGCAGCGTTGCCGTCGCAGGTAGCAATCAGCCCCAGCATTTT. Translation gives CSVAVAGSNQPQHF.